The present TCR beta chain was sequenced within a study of CD8 T cells in ankylosing spondylitis. Trimming pared 8 bases from V and 7 bases from J, leaving 21 bases between. This CDR3 region has 14 residues. Germline V lookup: CDR1 SGHDT, CDR2 YYEEEE. This clonotype was recorded at least ten times. Its antigen is as yet unknown. By quantitative 5'-RACE with molecular barcodes, the TCR beta libraries were made. TCRdb fed the 5' RACE reads into MiXCR, producing one record per CDR3 protein. Counted here are about 140,000 distinct CDR3 sequences, approximately 7.4% occurring once; the ten biggest clones make up roughly 12%. General study points: Matched ankylosing spondylitis synovial fluid reportedly contained a significantly enriched population of disease-linked clones. Disease-associated clonotypes exhibited CD8+ identity and were relatively infrequent in peripheral blood. What seemed typical of ankylosing spondylitis blood was a TCR beta motif built from under 10 highly homologous variants.

Input material: blood, either unsorted or a sorted T cell fraction (not recorded which). This TCR derives from a female donor with ankylosing spondylitis or in good health (not recorded which). The V gene is TRBV5-6, the J gene TRBJ1-2; the D gene is possibly TRBD1 (6 bases). In DNA form, the CDR3 reads TGTGCCAGTCTCACTTGGACCGGGGGCGGTGGCTACACCTTC. Encoded protein: CASLTWTGGGGYTF.